The T cell receptor beta chain under discussion was sequenced for a study of OX40 agonist ivuxolimab in advanced cancers. In terms of the full investigation: Ivuxolimab, which targeted the costimulatory receptor OX40 (CD134), was an agonistic, fully human IgG2 monoclonal antibody. Intravenous ivuxolimab was administered to patients every 2 weeks at six dose levels: 0.01, 0.1, 0.3, 1.5, 3 and 10 mg/kg. Prior anti-PD-1, anti-PD-L1 or anti-CTLA-4 therapy was permitted, and checkpoint inhibitors had been received by around 39% of dose-escalation patients. A male proportion of approximately 83% and a mean age of about 60 years, ranging from roughly 23 to 79, were recorded for the dose-escalation cohort. Partial responses were achieved by three dose-escalation patients, of whom one had hepatocellular carcinoma and two had cutaneous melanoma. Of the approximately 50 dose-escalation patients, hepatocellular carcinoma was present in about 20, melanoma in approximately 15, renal cell carcinoma in 9 and head and neck cancer in 9. The point of sequencing TCRbeta in the periphery was to test whether ivuxolimab changed TCR sequence diversity and drove clonal T-cell expansion. The paper covers the monotherapy dose-escalation part of the phase I ivuxolimab trial, which included N ≈ 57 patients. General conclusions and limits of the study: At doses from 0.1 to 3.0 mg/kg, clonal expansion was seen in both CD4+ and CD8+ blood T cells between baseline and week 6. In the 0.1-3.0 mg/kg groups, partial responders had among the lowest normalized peripheral clonal expansion, particularly in CD8+ T cells. Low levels of normalized T-cell clonal expansion were also seen in some patients who did not respond. On average, CD8+ T cells showed more expanded clones than CD4+ T cells after ivuxolimab. The antigen specificity of the peripheral T cells that underwent clonal expansion was not determined.

Genomic DNA was isolated from the sorted cells so that the TCRbeta CDR3 region could be sequenced. TCRbeta CDR3 regions were sequenced using the immunoSEQ Assay. In its TCRdb copy, this immuneACCESS table keeps in-frame sequences only and misses some clones. Where compared with another copy, unresolved V genes explain less than half of these, and the others have no known cause. Present in this sample are about 49,000 clones, around 85% of which were seen just once. About 20% of the sample goes to the ten largest clones. Patients with autoimmune disease history or receiving systemic immunosuppression were excluded from the trial. In every dose cohort, peripheral blood was drawn for TCR sequencing at baseline, cycle 4 day 1, and cycle 7 day 1. Samples came from an open-label, multicenter, first-in-human phase I dose-escalation trial of ivuxolimab. Adults with locally advanced or metastatic head and neck squamous cell, hepatocellular, melanoma or renal cell carcinoma were enrolled in the trial. Before TCR sequencing, CD4+ T cells and CD8+ T cells were sorted from peripheral blood as separate populations.

Concerning this clone: This receptor's antigen is unknown. Base quality data are lacking; no much larger clone is found one base away.

Its CDR3 holds 16 amino acids, cysteine through phenylalanine. Only the CDR3 region is kept as DNA, spanning 48 bases read in frame from base 1. From a lookup of the germline V gene, CDR1 and CDR2 are SGHVS and FNYEAQ. Cut back by 4 bases and 0 bases, the V and J ends lie 13 bases apart. The receptor was isolated from an adult with an advanced solid tumor such as melanoma, head and neck, liver or kidney cancer. The V and J genes are TRBV7-6 and TRBJ1-3; the D gene is possibly TRBD1, with 5 bases matching. The sample was CD4+ or CD8+ T cells sorted from blood, taken in a trial of the OX40 agonist ivuxolimab. The DNA reads TGTGCCAGCAGCTCAGCAAGGGGACCCTCTGGAAACACCATATATTTT. Its protein is CASSSARGPSGNTIYF.